What follows is one T cell receptor beta chain and its context. Ten or more counts support this clonotype. No antigen is known for it. No much larger clone is present one base from it, and per-base qualities are unavailable. These data are taken from a study of CD8 T cells in ankylosing spondylitis (dated by TCRdb to 2017 to 2019). Background for the entire study: The study set out to find disease-linked TCR variants by profiling T cell receptor beta repertoires in ankylosing spondylitis patients and healthy donors. Samples of peripheral blood were taken, and for ankylosing spondylitis patients, synovial fluid was collected as well. In total, the full study cohort was made up of some 100 healthy donors and approximately 27 ankylosing spondylitis patients.

What the study reported, not specific to this receptor: Some TCR beta motif variants had previously been reported in synovial fluid and blood of reactive arthritis patients, which suggested common disease-initiation mechanisms. The disease-linked clones had a CD8+ phenotype and were found at relatively low frequencies in peripheral blood. Blood from ankylosing spondylitis patients appeared to be characterized by a TCR beta motif made up of under ten highly homologous amino acid variants. Significant enrichment of the disease-linked clones was reported in matched synovial fluid samples from ankylosing spondylitis patients.

The instrument given in TCRdb is Illumina HiSeq 2500. TCR beta libraries were prepared by quantitative 5'-RACE with molecular barcodes. The paper's data handling went like this. A new computational method, built on a probabilistic model of VDJ rearrangement, was used to identify disease-linked TCR variants. TCRdb reprocessed the public reads (quality trimming at Q25 with fastp, clone calling with MiXCR) and kept in-frame beta chains. Every distinct CDR3 protein forms one entry, paired with its most common genes and DNA. The V and J calls reflect TCRdb's pipeline rather than the authors' work. For this sample the table gives around 300,000 distinct CDR3 sequences, of which approximately 15% were detected only once. The ten largest clones represent about 1.1% of the sample. The receptor comes from a male donor with ankylosing spondylitis or in good health (not recorded which). Sequenced input: blood, either unsorted or a sorted T cell fraction (not recorded which).

In nucleotide form, the sequence is TGCGCCAGCAGCCAAGCTAGCTACTCCTACAATGAGCAGTTCTTC. The resulting protein is CASSQASYSYNEQFF. The V and J segments used are TRBV4-1 and TRBJ2-1; possibly the D gene is TRBD2, per 5 matching bases. From a lookup of the germline V gene, CDR1 and CDR2 are MGHRA and YSYEKL. The junction shows trimming of 1 base on V and 0 bases on J, plus 7 bases between the germline ends. From its cysteine to its phenylalanine, the CDR3 spans 15 amino acids. Here the CDR3 DNA is all that survives: 45 bases in frame from base 1.